The 10 T cell receptor beta chains given below trace back to one sample, sequenced in a study of T cell responses to AZD1222 COVID-19 vaccine. Clones were read by immunoSEQ multiplex PCR, and TCRdb kept only the in-frame ones, dropping some. The table includes about 100,000 clones, about 88% detected once. The input for sequencing was peripheral blood, taken on day 0 of AZD1222 vaccination. These receptors all come from an adult in good health.

V and J are TRBV28 and TRBJ1-1; D call uncertain. Looked up from germline, CDR1 is MDHEN and CDR2 is SYDVKM. CDR3 length: 14 amino acids. The V end lost 6 bases, the J end lost 4 bases, and 15 bases lay between the germline ends. The CDR3 loop is CASSIGFRRTEAFF. In DNA form, the CDR3 reads TGTGCCAGCAGCATAGGGTTTCGCCGCACTGAAGCTTTCTTT.

This chain uses TRBV6-5 with TRBJ1-2; TRBD1 matches at 9 bases. After removal of 8 bases from V and 4 bases from J, the junction contained 5 bases not matched to a gene. Germline V gene lookup returns CDR1 MNHEY and CDR2 SVGAGI. This CDR3 contains 13 residues. Here the CDR3 reads CASSGQGVYGYTF. The DNA of the CDR3 is TGTGCCAGCTCGGGACAGGGCGTCTATGGCTACACCTTC.

The chain has TRBV30 and TRBJ1-2, with D perhaps matching TRBD1 (6 bases). The CDR3 has 15 residues. The germline V gene has CDR1 GTSNPN and CDR2 SVGIG (reference sequence). Between the trimmed V and J ends, which lost 3 bases and 6 bases, there was a span of 20 bases. The DNA of the CDR3 is TGTGCCTGGAGGACGTCTACAGGGTGGGGAGATGGCTACACCTTC. Translated: CAWRTSTGWGDGYTF.

This chain connects TRBV4-1 to TRBJ2-7; maybe TRBD1 (5 bases). V lost 0 bases, J lost 3 bases, and 9 bases lay in between. The CDR3 sequence is 14 residues long. Germline loops: CDR1 MGHRA, CDR2 YSYEKL. The CDR3 reads CASSQDPGNYEQYF. CDR3 sequence (DNA): TGCGCCAGCAGCCAAGACCCAGGGAACTACGAGCAGTACTTC.

This sequence joins TRBV19 and TRBJ2-3; D gene unclear. The CDR3 spans 15 residues. Germline CDR1 reads LNHDA; CDR2 reads SQIVND (reference sequence). V dropped 3 bases and J dropped 0 bases, with 10 bases sitting between them. The CDR3 region is CASSMSISSTDTQYF. The DNA for the CDR3 is TGTGCCAGTAGTATGAGTATTTCGAGCACAGATACGCAGTATTTT.

The chain recombines TRBV5-1 with TRBJ2-7; TRBD2 matches at 8 bases. CDR1 and CDR2 from the germline V gene are SGHRS and YFSETQ. The CDR3 covers 15 residues. V shed 3 bases, J shed 4 bases, and the junction held 9 bases outside the gene matches. As DNA, the CDR3 is TGCGCCAGCAGCTCCGACAGCGGGAGTCAATACGAGCAGTACTTC. Encoded protein: CASSSDSGSQYEQYF.

The rearrangement joins TRBV24-1 to TRBJ2-3; 9 bases are shared with TRBD1. The CDR3 consists of 16 residues. Looked up from germline, CDR1 is KGHDR and CDR2 is SFDVKD. V was pared by 4 bases and J by 6 bases, with 10 bases of the junction left unmatched. CDR3 region: CATSESSGTGFDTQYF. DNA of the CDR3: TGTGCCACCAGTGAATCCTCCGGGACAGGGTTTGATACGCAGTATTTT.

The chain is built from TRBV6-2 or TRBV6-3 and TRBJ2-5; D is unclear. With 4 bases removed from V and 1 base from J, the gap between germline ends came to 7 bases. Per germline, CDR1 MNHEY and CDR2 SVGEGT. The CDR3 is 13 residues long. CDR3 loop: CASSSLGQETQYF. The CDR3 coding sequence is TGTGCCAGCAGTTCGTTGGGCCAAGAGACCCAGTACTTC.

The chain employs TRBV27 and TRBJ2-3; D perhaps matches TRBD2 (7 bases). This CDR3 spans 15 amino acids. With 5 bases removed from V and 3 bases from J, the gap between germline ends came to 15 bases. Germline V gene lookup returns CDR1 MNHEY and CDR2 SMNVEV (reference sequence). In nucleotides, the CDR3 is TGTGCCAGCAGTACGGAGGGAGGGGGAACAGATACGCAGTATTTT. It translates to CASSTEGGGTDTQYF.

The rearrangement joins TRBV11-2 to TRBJ2-1; TRBD2 matches at 9 bases. Germline lookup yields CDR1 SGHAT and CDR2 FQNNGV. CDR3 size: 16 residues. Trimming at V came to 5 bases and at J to 4 bases, leaving 9 bases not matched to a gene. The CDR3 region is CASSLSGTSRYNEQFF. In nucleotides, the CDR3 is TGTGCCAGCAGCCTATCCGGGACTAGCAGGTACAATGAGCAGTTCTTC.